The 27 T cell receptor beta chains below all came from one sample that was sequenced in a study of blood T cell repertoires in COVID-19. Here immunoSEQ multiplex PCR was the method, and the copy in TCRdb shows in-frame clones only, minus some. Altogether about 230,000 clones are present, 65% to 90% being singletons, with the ten largest covering around 10%. The sequencing input was peripheral blood. Source of these receptors: a man in his fifties with COVID-19, enrolled during active disease.

As for this clone: The sample contains more than one DNA sequence encoding this CDR3. The rearrangement joins TRBV5-1 to TRBJ1-5, with TRBD1 identical over 8 bases. V gave up 4 bases and J gave up 1 base; unmatched junction bases: 4. The CDR3 is 15 amino acids. Germline lookup yields CDR1 SGHRS and CDR2 YFSETQ. The CDR3 loop reads CASSRTGNSNQPQHF. The CDR3 coding sequence is TGCGCCAGCAGCCGGACAGGGAACAGCAATCAGCCCCAGCATTTT.

The gene calls are TRBV9 and TRBJ2-5; 7 nucleotides line up with TRBD1. This CDR3 has 15 amino acids. Germline-derived CDR1 and CDR2 are SGDLS and YYNGEE. Trimming cost V 4 bases and J 0 bases; bases outside gene matches: 6. CDR3 region: CASSQHTGDQETQYF. CDR3 coding DNA: TGTGCCAGCAGCCAACATACAGGGGACCAAGAGACCCAGTACTTC.

The rearrangement uses TRBV24-1 and TRBJ2-2, with 8 positions matching TRBD1. This CDR3 is 16 amino acids long. Germline-derived CDR1 and CDR2 are KGHDR and SFDVKD. Trimming took 2 bases from V and 5 from J; bases not matched to a gene: 6. In nucleotides, the CDR3 is TGTGCCACCAGTGATTCAGACAGGGGAAAAACCGGGGAGCTGTTTTTT. The encoded protein is CATSDSDRGKTGELFF.

V gene TRBV19 combines with J gene TRBJ1-1; D might be TRBD1 (6 bases). The ends were cut back, 6 bases at V and 1 base at J, with 15 bases in the middle. This CDR3 spans 15 amino acids. From germline, CDR1 is LNHDA and CDR2 SQIVND (reference sequence). CDR3 residues: CASRGKTGKNTEAFF. The CDR3 DNA sequence: TGTGCCAGTAGGGGGAAAACAGGGAAGAACACTGAAGCTTTCTTT.

This rearrangement joins TRBV30 to TRBJ1-4; possible D gene TRBD1, 6 bases. Germline values: CDR1 GTSNPN, CDR2 SVGIG (reference sequence). Trimming left V 3 bases short and J 7 bases short, with 18 bases between. The CDR3 has 15 residues. CDR3 region: CAWSPLRGVGEKLFF. CDR3 coding DNA: TGTGCCTGGAGCCCCCTCAGGGGAGTAGGTGAAAAACTGTTTTTT.

V gene TRBV3-1 (or the pseudogene TRBV3-2) combines with J gene TRBJ1-4, with D perhaps matching TRBD1 (5 bases). CDR1 LGHDT and CDR2 YNNKEL come from the germline V gene (reference sequence). The V end lost 4 bases, the J end lost 5 bases, and 11 bases lay between the germline ends. This CDR3 has 14 residues. CDR3 loop: CASSPLGQNEKLFF. CDR3 DNA: TGTGCCAGCAGCCCGTTGGGGCAAAATGAAAAACTGTTTTTT.

The J gene is TRBJ1-2, the V gene TRBV7-6; possible D gene TRBD1, 5 bases. Trimming removed 1 base from V and 8 bases from J, with 14 bases in between. Germline V gene sequence: CDR1 SGHVS, CDR2 FNYEAQ. This CDR3 has 14 residues. The CDR3 is CASSLEGGAGGYTF. The CDR3 bases are TGTGCCAGCAGCTTAGAAGGCGGGGCTGGAGGCTACACCTTC.

The chain is built from TRBV7-9 and TRBJ2-1, with a tentative D call TRBD2 (5 bases). Trimming stripped 0 bases from V and 7 bases from J, with 10 bases between. This CDR3 spans 14 amino acids. The germline V gene encodes CDR1 SEHNR and CDR2 FQNEAQ (reference sequence). The CDR3 reads CASSLAGVVNEQFF. The CDR3 region has the DNA TGTGCCAGCAGCTTAGCGGGAGTGGTGAATGAGCAGTTCTTC. Together with reference TRBV7-9 and TRBJ2-1, the CDR3 gives the full variable domain: DTGVSQNPRHKITKRGQNVTFRCDPISEHNRLYWYRQTLGQGPEFLTYFQNEAQLEKSRLLSDRFSAERPKGSFSTLEIQRTEQGDSAMYLCASSLAGVVNEQFFGPGTRLTVL.

The gene calls are TRBV7-8 and TRBJ1-1; D gene ambiguous. The CDR3 covers 15 residues. V was shortened by 2 bases and J by 0 bases, with 10 bases between the two germline ends. Germline lookup yields CDR1 SGHVS and CDR2 FQNEAQ. The CDR3 sequence: CASSLIVSVNTEAFF. The CDR3, as DNA: TGTGCCAGCAGCTTAATAGTTTCGGTGAACACTGAAGCTTTCTTT.

The CDR3 reads CAIMGTGINSGANVLTF. The CDR3 DNA reads as TGTGCCATCATGGGGACAGGGATTAACTCTGGGGCCAACGTCCTGACTTTC. The chain uses TRBV10-3 and TRBJ2-6, with TRBD1 matching over 9 bases. CDR1 is ENHRY, CDR2 SYGVKD, per germline. J gave up 0 bases and V 7 bases, and 7 bases lay outside the gene matches. The CDR3 has 17 residues.

This chain connects TRBV7-8 to TRBJ1-1; TRBD1 aligns across 7 bases. Germline V lookup: CDR1 SGHVS, CDR2 FQNEAQ. The ends lost 3 bases at V and 3 bases at J; junction bases unmatched: 4. This CDR3 comprises 14 residues. This CDR3 reads CASSFAGGDTEAFF. The CDR3 DNA reads TGTGCCAGCAGCTTTGCAGGGGGAGACACTGAAGCTTTCTTT.

V is TRBV21-1 and J is TRBJ1-3; TRBD1, the table's D call, was not compared with the DNA. TRBV21-1 is a documented pseudogene. The CDR3 totals 15 residues. Here the CDR3 reads CASSGWTASGNTIYF. CDR3 sequence (DNA): TGTGCCAGCAGCGGCTGGACAGCGTCTGGAAACACCATATATTTT.

With regard to this clone: The sample has other DNA sequences that encode this CDR3 too. The V call is TRBV7-3, the J call TRBJ2-3; 9 bases agree with TRBD2. The length of the CDR3 is 15 residues. Per germline, CDR1 SGHTA and CDR2 FQGTGA. V shed 5 bases and J 0 bases; nucleotides not matched to a gene: 3. The CDR3 region is CASSLAGGSTDTQYF. The CDR3 DNA reads as TGTGCCAGCAGCCTCGCGGGAGGGAGCACAGATACGCAGTATTTT.

The chain employs TRBV28 and TRBJ1-1, with D perhaps matching TRBD1 (6 bases). Germline CDR1 and CDR2: MDHEN and SYDVKM. This CDR3 spans 15 amino acids. Trimming left V 5 bases short and J 1 base short, with 14 bases between. CDR3 DNA: TGTGCCAGCAGTCCACTTCGGGGGGCGAACACTGAAGCTTTCTTT. It yields the protein CASSPLRGANTEAFF.

This chain uses TRBV9 with TRBJ2-4; 8 bases are a match to TRBD1. CDR3 length equals 14 residues. CDR1 and CDR2 from the germline V gene are SGDLS and YYNGEE. V lost 0 bases and J lost 6; bases outside the gene matches: 2. As DNA, the CDR3 is TGTGCCAGCAGCGTAGCTGGGACAGGAAACATTCAGTACTTC. As protein: CASSVAGTGNIQYF.

V is TRBV28 and J is TRBJ2-7; tentatively, D is TRBD2 (5 bases). Between the trimmed V and J ends, which lost 4 bases and 0 bases, there was a span of 16 bases. Germline V gene sequence: CDR1 MDHEN, CDR2 SYDVKM. There are 16 residues in the CDR3. The CDR3 DNA sequence: TGTGCCAGCAGTTCCCACGACGGAAGCGGCTCCTACGAGCAGTACTTC. Protein product: CASSSHDGSGSYEQYF.

The V gene is TRBV5-5, the J gene TRBJ2-7, with 7 bases that match TRBD1. The germline V gene encodes CDR1 SGHKS and CDR2 YYEKEE (reference sequence). After removal of 6 bases from V and 2 bases from J, the junction contained 8 bases not matched to a gene. The CDR3 covers 14 residues. The chain's CDR3 is CASTNRGIAYEQYF. The CDR3 coding sequence is TGTGCCAGCACCAACAGGGGCATAGCCTACGAGCAGTACTTC.

The genes are TRBV28 and TRBJ1-4; no reliable D call. V lost 4 bases, J lost 5 bases, and 26 bases lay in between. This CDR3 comprises 19 residues. Germline-derived CDR1 and CDR2 are MDHEN and SYDVKM. CDR3 nucleotides: TGTGCCAGCAGTTCCCCCTCCGGGAGGGTAGGAGCTGGGAATGAAAAACTGTTTTTT. Its protein product is CASSSPSGRVGAGNEKLFF. Full variable domain (missing parts from reference TRBV28 and TRBJ1-4): DVKVTQSSRYLVKRTGEKVFLECVQDMDHENMFWYRQDPGLGLRLIYFSYDVKMKEKGDIPEGYSVSREKKERFSLILESASTNQTSMYLCASSSPSGRVGAGNEKLFFGSGTQLSVL.

The chain joins TRBV19 to TRBJ2-5, with TRBD1 as a possible D gene (5 bases). Germline lookup yields CDR1 LNHDA and CDR2 SQIVND (reference sequence). This CDR3 has 15 amino acids. Trimming took off 6 bases at V and 4 bases at J, with 18 bases between the two ends. The CDR3 here is CASRQGPTEVETQYF. The CDR3 bases are TGTGCCAGTAGACAAGGTCCGACAGAGGTAGAGACCCAGTACTTC.

The chain combines TRBV30 with TRBJ1-2; D gene unclear. The CDR3 has 14 residues. Germline CDR1 reads GTSNPN; CDR2 reads SVGIG (reference sequence). Trimming cost V 4 bases and J 4 bases, with 16 bases left between them. The CDR3 sequence is CAWIWSEGRYGYTF. The CDR3 DNA is TGTGCCTGGATATGGTCAGAGGGCCGCTATGGCTACACCTTC.

V gene TRBV11-3 combines with J gene TRBJ2-5, with 9 bases that match TRBD2. This CDR3 comprises 15 residues. Germline V gene data show CDR1 as SGHNT and CDR2 as YENEEA. V trimming: 0 bases; J trimming: 5 bases; junction bases outside the gene matches: 4. The CDR3, as DNA: TGTGCCAGCAGCTTAGAGCGGGAGGGCCAGGAGACCCAGTACTTC. This sequence encodes CASSLEREGQETQYF. The full variable domain, rest sourced from reference TRBV11-3 and TRBJ2-5, is EAGVVQSPRYKIIEKKQPVAFWCNPISGHNTLYWYLQNLGQGPELLIRYENEEAVDDSQLPKDRFSAERLKGVDSTLKIQPAELGDSAVYLCASSLEREGQETQYFGPGTRLLVL.

V is TRBV10-3 and J is TRBJ1-4; no reliable D call. The V gene's germline CDR1 is ENHRY and CDR2 SYGVKD. The CDR3 sequence is 15 residues long. V gave up 3 bases and J gave up 1 base, with 9 bases separating them. CDR3 DNA sequence: TGTGCCATCAGTGACAGGTTAGGAACTAATGAAAAACTGTTTTTT. This translates into CAISDRLGTNEKLFF.

This chain uses TRBV30 with TRBJ1-6; TRBD1 matches 7 bases. Trimming removed 2 bases from V and 4 bases from J; junction bases left unmatched: 2. CDR1 is GTSNPN, CDR2 SVGIG, per germline (reference sequence). The CDR3 spans 14 residues. CDR3 protein: CAWSRQGYNSPLHF. The CDR3 nucleotides are TGTGCCTGGAGTAGACAGGGTTATAATTCACCCCTCCACTTT.

This chain joins TRBV29-1 and TRBJ1-1, with D perhaps TRBD1 (5 bases). This CDR3 has 13 residues. V was clipped by 3 bases and J by 5 bases, with 13 bases between them. Germline-derived CDR1 and CDR2 are SQVTM and ANQGSEA. As DNA, the CDR3 is TGCAGCGTTGAGTCCAGGGAAGAGACTGAAGCTTTCTTT. Translating gives CSVESREETEAFF.

The count of this clone is one. J is TRBJ2-2 and V is TRBV15, with 8 bases fitting TRBD1. Trimming cost V 1 base and J 4 bases; bases outside gene matches: 8. In germline, CDR1 is LNHNV, CDR2 YYDKDF (reference sequence). The CDR3 runs to 17 residues. CDR3 sequence reads: CATSRAGQGAGTGELFF. The CDR3 bases are TGTGCCACCAGCAGAGCTGGGCAGGGGGCGGGCACCGGGGAGCTGTTTTTT. The full variable domain, its missing parts supplied by reference TRBV15 and TRBJ2-2, is DAMVIQNPRYQVTQFGKPVTLSCSQTLNHNVMYWYQQKSSQAPKLLFHYYDKDFNNEADTPDNFQSRRPNTSFCFLDIRSPGLGDTAMYLCATSRAGQGAGTGELFFGEGSRLTVL.

The rearrangement joins TRBV5-1 to TRBJ2-2; 9 bases line up with TRBD2. The CDR3 is 16 residues long. The ends lost 0 bases at V and 4 bases at J; junction bases unmatched: 4. The germline CDR1 and CDR2 sequences are SGHRS and YFSETQ. CDR3 protein: CASSLERGAGTGELFF. DNA for the CDR3: TGCGCCAGCAGCTTGGAGCGGGGGGCTGGCACCGGGGAGCTGTTTTTT.

The V call is TRBV11-2, the J call TRBJ2-7, with D uncertain. The CDR3 sequence is 12 residues long. V was shortened by 5 bases and J by 6 bases, with 11 bases between the two germline ends. Germline CDR1 and CDR2: SGHAT and FQNNGV. For the CDR3, the DNA is TGTGCCAGCAGCCGAGTCGGTGGCGAGCAGTACTTC. This encodes CASSRVGGEQYF.